This T cell receptor (beta chain) appears in the sequencing data of a study of CD8 T cells in ankylosing spondylitis (dated by TCRdb to about 2017). Notes on the research overall: T cell receptor beta repertoires were profiled in healthy donors and ankylosing spondylitis patients so that disease-linked TCR variants could be found. Peripheral blood was sampled, and synovial fluid was additionally collected from ankylosing spondylitis patients. The full study cohort comprised 25 ankylosing spondylitis patients and approximately 100 healthy donors. Summary of the overall study and its limitations: A CD8+ phenotype was shown by the disease-linked clones, which were found at relatively low frequencies in peripheral blood. Blood from ankylosing spondylitis patients appeared to be characterized by a TCR beta motif made up of under ten highly homologous amino acid variants. Significant enrichment of the disease-linked clones was reported in matched synovial fluid samples from ankylosing spondylitis patients. Some TCR beta motif variants had previously been reported in synovial fluid and blood of reactive arthritis patients, which suggested common disease-initiation mechanisms.

The CDR1 and CDR2 encoded by the germline V gene are KGHSH and LQKENI. At the junction V is shortened by 4 bases and J by 7 bases, with 11 bases in between. The CDR3 has 13 amino acids, counting the end cysteine and phenylalanine. The kept DNA is CDR3 alone, 39 bases in frame from the first base. The sequencer listed for this sample is Illumina HiSeq 2500. Quantitative 5'-RACE with molecular barcodes was used to prepare TCR beta libraries. The paper's processing steps were these. Disease-linked TCR variants were identified with a new computational method built on a probabilistic model of VDJ rearrangement. TCRdb cleaned the public reads at Q25 with fastp, built clones with MiXCR and kept in-frame beta chains. Entries are consolidated by CDR3 protein sequence, retaining the most common genes and DNA. TCRdb, not the original authors, processed these V and J calls. The sample profile shows 250,000 to 400,000 distinct CDR3 sequences; around 10% of them were found once. The leading ten clones occupy 9.1% of the sample.

This clonotype showed up many times. Its antigen target is currently unknown. No base quality information exists; no much larger clone differs at one position. The chain links TRBV18 with TRBJ2-1; the D region possibly corresponds to TRBD2 (5 bases align). The clonotype comes from a female donor with ankylosing spondylitis or in good health (not recorded which). The source material was blood, either unsorted or a sorted T cell fraction (not recorded which). The CDR3 corresponds to CASSRERWNEQFF. The DNA is as follows: TGTGCCAGCTCACGGGAGAGATGGAATGAGCAGTTCTTC.